The 26 T cell receptor beta chains below all came from one sample that was sequenced in a study of T cell repertoires in aging, cancer and after chemotherapy. A mixed TRB-A/B primer pool amplified rearranged TRB by multiplex touch-down PCR. MiXCR, applied by TCRdb to the multiplex PCR reads, yields one record per CDR3 protein. The table records 2,500 to 3,500 distinct CDR3 sequences, 20% to 25% of them present only once. The template was genomic DNA from peripheral blood, not RNA. The source material was blood. The origin of the receptors is a human donor with a blood cancer.

As regards this clonotype: Being one base from a much bigger clone, this may be a read error. The chain carries TRBV11-3 and TRBJ2-7; a weak D match, TRBD2 (6 bases). Germline-derived CDR1 and CDR2 are SGHNT and YENEEA. There are 15 residues in the CDR3. Trimming stripped 3 bases from V and 3 bases from J, with 15 bases between. CDR3 protein: CASSFWREGLYEQYF. The DNA of the CDR3 is TGTGCCAGCAGCTTCTGGCGGGAAGGGCTCTACGAGCAGTACTTC.

Judged by abundance, this clonotype is medium-sized. The chain has TRBV27 and TRBJ2-5; D is undetermined. V lost 5 bases to trimming and J lost 2 bases, with 24 bases between them. This CDR3 is built from 18 residues. In germline, CDR1 is MNHEY, CDR2 SMNVEV (reference sequence). CDR3 loop: CASSPTQTPTRQQETQYF. CDR3 nucleotide sequence: TGTGCCAGCAGTCCTACCCAAACTCCCACACGGCAGCAAGAGACCCAGTACTTC.

This clonotype is medium-sized by share. The rearrangement uses TRBV13 and TRBJ2-3; D is unclear. CDR3 size: 14 residues. V was trimmed by 0 bases and J by 2 bases, leaving 6 bases between them. Germline-derived CDR1 and CDR2 are PRHDT and FYEKMQ (reference sequence). As DNA, the CDR3 is TGTGCCAGCAGCTTAGGAGGGCCCACAGATACGCAGTATTTT. Its translation: CASSLGGPTDTQYF. The complete variable domain, with remaining parts taken from reference TRBV13 and TRBJ2-3, reads AAGVIQSPRHLIKEKRETATLKCYPIPRHDTVYWYQQGPGQDPQFLISFYEKMQSDKGSIPDRFSAQQFSDYHSELNMSSLELGDSALYFCASSLGGPTDTQYFGPGTRLTVL.

This clonotype qualifies as medium-sized. The gene calls are TRBV10-3 and TRBJ2-7; 9 bases line up with TRBD1. Germline values: CDR1 ENHRY, CDR2 SYGVKD. V shed 4 bases and J 4 bases; nucleotides not matched to a gene: 8. There are 15 residues in the CDR3. The CDR3 region is CAISAAGTGYYEQYF. For the CDR3, the DNA is TGTGCCATCAGTGCCGCCGGGACAGGGTATTACGAGCAGTACTTC.

This clonotype is categorized as medium-sized. This chain uses TRBV20-1 with TRBJ1-3; maybe TRBD1 (5 bases). Trimming left V 5 bases short and J 3 bases short, with 11 bases between. Germline loops: CDR1 DFQATT, CDR2 SNEGSKA (reference sequence). This CDR3 comprises 13 residues. CDR3 in DNA: TGCAGTGCTCCTAGGGGAAGTGGAAACACCATATATTTT. Amino acids: CSAPRGSGNTIYF.

In its sample, this clonotype was seen a few times. The rearrangement links TRBV20-1 to TRBJ2-3; TRBD1 matches at 8 bases. The length of the CDR3 is 15 residues. V gave up 6 bases and J gave up 1 base; unmatched junction bases: 9. CDR1 is DFQATT, CDR2 SNEGSKA, per germline (reference sequence). CDR3 region: CSAPDRGMGTDTQYF. The DNA for the CDR3 is TGCAGTGCACCTGACAGGGGAATGGGCACAGATACGCAGTATTTT.

The gene calls are TRBV4-1 and TRBJ2-7; 10 bases map to TRBD2. The CDR3 is 15 amino acids. Per the germline V gene, CDR1 is MGHRA and CDR2 is YSYEKL. Trimming cost V 1 base and J 2 bases; bases outside gene matches: 2. As DNA, the CDR3 is TGCGCCAGCAGCCAAGGGACTAGCGGACCCTACGAGCAGTACTTC. Residues: CASSQGTSGPYEQYF.

In its sample, this clonotype is medium-sized. The V gene is TRBV6-6, the J gene TRBJ1-3; D is unresolved. Trimming removed 4 bases from V and 0 bases from J, with 10 bases in between. Germline CDR1 and CDR2: MNHNY and SVGAGI (reference sequence). The CDR3 consists of 15 residues. The CDR3 sequence: CASSFAGISGNTIYF. In DNA form, the CDR3 reads TGTGCCAGCAGTTTTGCTGGGATCTCTGGAAACACCATATATTTT.

The chain has TRBV12-3 or TRBV12-4 and TRBJ2-7, with 9 positions matching TRBD1. The ends lost 5 bases at V and 7 bases at J; junction bases unmatched: 9. The length of the CDR3 is 14 residues. For the CDR3, the DNA is TGTGCCAGCAGTACCTGGACAGGGGCAGGGGAGCAGTACTTC. Residues: CASSTWTGAGEQYF.

This clonotype ranks as medium-sized (0.01 to 0.1%). J is TRBJ1-6 and V is TRBV27; D gene ambiguous. Trimming took off 6 bases at V and 5 bases at J, with 11 bases between the two ends. The CDR3 is 14 amino acids. Germline V gene sequence: CDR1 MNHEY, CDR2 SMNVEV (reference sequence). This chain's CDR3 is CASRPGTNNSPLHF. The CDR3 DNA is TGTGCCAGCAGGCCGGGAACAAATAATTCACCCCTCCACTTT.

The chain couples TRBV6-5 to TRBJ2-2, with 14 bases identical to TRBD2. The CDR3 length is 18 residues. In germline, CDR1 is MNHEY, CDR2 SVGAGI. Germline trimming cut 5 bases from V and 4 bases from J; bases unmatched to any gene: 9. The CDR3 spells CASSPQGLAGAGTGELFF. DNA of the CDR3: TGTGCCAGCAGTCCCCAGGGACTAGCGGGAGCGGGCACCGGGGAGCTGTTTTTT.

The chain joins TRBV28 to TRBJ2-7; 11 bases are a match to TRBD2. This CDR3 is built from 15 residues. Germline V gene data show CDR1 as MDHEN and CDR2 as SYDVKM. Trimming at V came to 10 bases and at J to 2 bases, leaving 10 bases not matched to a gene. The CDR3 nucleotides are TGTGCCACCCTAGCGGGGGGTTACACCGCCTACGAGCAGTACTTC. Translating gives CATLAGGYTAYEQYF.

This clonotype is judged medium-sized. The chain employs TRBV6-5 and TRBJ1-2, with 7 bases aligning to TRBD1. The V gene end was trimmed by 9 bases and the J gene end by 4 bases; junction bases not matched to a gene: 8. The CDR3 spans 13 residues. The germline V gene has CDR1 MNHEY and CDR2 SVGAGI. CDR3 nucleotide sequence: TGTGCCAGTTACAGACAGGGAAGCTATGGCTACACCTTC. Protein sequence: CASYRQGSYGYTF.

The chain joins TRBV20-1 to TRBJ2-5, with 8 nucleotides matching TRBD1. This CDR3 spans 15 amino acids. V lost 5 bases to trimming and J lost 1 base; unmatched junction nucleotides: 9. Germline CDR1 is DFQATT and CDR2 is SNEGSKA (reference sequence). CDR3 sequence (DNA): TGCAGTGCTGAGACAGGGGAGGAAAGCCAAGAGACCCAGTACTTC. Protein product: CSAETGEESQETQYF.

On this clonotype itself: A much larger clone lies a single base off, so this may be a read error. This chain links TRBV19 with TRBJ1-1; 9 bases are shared with TRBD1. The length of the CDR3 is 15 residues. The germline V gene has CDR1 LNHDA and CDR2 SQIVND (reference sequence). The CDR3 sequence is CASSTTGGLNTETFF. The DNA for the CDR3 is TGTGCCAGTAGTACTACAGGGGGCTTAAACACTGAAACTTTCTTT.

Concerning this clonotype itself: One base away lies a much larger clone, so this may be a sequencing read error. This rearrangement joins TRBV10-3 to TRBJ1-2, with 7 bases aligning to TRBD1. This CDR3 region has 13 residues. Germline trimming cut 6 bases from V and 10 bases from J; bases unmatched to any gene: 11. Germline values: CDR1 ENHRY, CDR2 SYGVKD. CDR3 nucleotide sequence: TGTGCCATCAGCGGGAACGACAGGGCTGACTACACCTTC. It is translated as CAISGNDRADYTF.

The rearrangement links TRBV12-3 or TRBV12-4 to TRBJ2-5; D gene ambiguous. Between the trimmed V and J ends, which lost 6 bases and 1 base, there was a span of 12 bases. This CDR3 contains 14 residues. The CDR3 reads CASSRSGLQETQYF. DNA for the CDR3: TGTGCCAGCAGCCGCTCGGGCCTCCAAGAGACCCAGTACTTC.

This clonotype was seen a few times. This chain uses TRBV7-9 with TRBJ2-7; D ambiguous. CDR3 size: 13 residues. Deletions cut 8 bases from V and 5 bases from J, with 16 bases between. Germline CDR1 is SEHNR and CDR2 is FQNEAQ (reference sequence). The CDR3 bases are TGTGCCAGCTCAAGGGCCTCGGGCCACGAGCAGTACTTC. Its translation: CASSRASGHEQYF.

The chain recombines TRBV6-2 or TRBV6-3 with TRBJ1-5; tentatively, D is TRBD1 (6 bases). With 4 bases removed from V and 4 bases from J, the gap between germline ends came to 17 bases. CDR3 length: 16 amino acids. Germline V gene data show CDR1 as MNHEY and CDR2 as SVGEGT. The CDR3 nucleotides read TGTGCCAGCAGTTCTCTCCCCGGGGGCGGGAATCAGCCCCAGCATTTT. This sequence encodes CASSSLPGGGNQPQHF.

As regards this clonotype: A clone one base away is much larger, so this may be a read error. V is TRBV30 and J is TRBJ1-6; 9 bases are a match to TRBD1. CDR1 is GTSNPN and CDR2 is SVGIG in the germline V gene (reference sequence). The CDR3 sequence is 14 residues long. The CDR3 DNA follows: TGTGCCTGGAGTCGGGACAGGGATAATTCACACCTCCACTTT. This encodes CAWSRDRDNSHLHF.

This clonotype showed up just a few times. This chain joins TRBV11-3 and TRBJ2-7; D is unresolved. This CDR3 region has 15 residues. In germline, CDR1 is SGHNT, CDR2 YENEEA. Trimming shortened V by 5 bases and J by 0 bases, and 14 bases separated the two germline ends. For the CDR3, the DNA is TGTGCCAGCAGCCCGAGCACGGCAGACTCCTACGAGCAGTACTTC. Its translation is CASSPSTADSYEQYF.

By share of the sample, this clonotype is medium-sized. For the CDR3, the DNA is TGTGCCAGCAACTCGGAAGCGGGAGGGTTGAATGAGCAGTTCTTC. Its translation is CASNSEAGGLNEQFF. V usage is TRBV5-4 and J usage is TRBJ2-1; 10 nucleotides agree with TRBD2. CDR1 and CDR2 (germline): SGHNT, YYREEE (reference sequence). The CDR3 loop spans 15 amino acids. The V segment lost 6 bases and the J segment 7 bases; nucleotides outside the gene matches: 10.

This clonotype was picked up a small number of times. The chain couples TRBV12-3 or TRBV12-4 to TRBJ1-6, with unresolved D. V dropped 1 base and J dropped 7 bases, with 11 bases sitting between them. This CDR3 has 15 residues. The CDR3: CASSLGGVGNSPLHF. CDR3 in DNA: TGTGCCAGCAGTTTAGGAGGCGTAGGAAATTCACCCCTCCACTTT.

By sample fraction, this clonotype is medium-sized. This rearrangement joins TRBV11-1 to TRBJ2-1, with D possibly TRBD1 on 6 matching bases. Germline V gives CDR1 SGHAT, CDR2 FQDESV (reference sequence). The CDR3 has 15 amino acids. The V end was cut by 4 bases, the J end by 9 bases, with 19 bases between. CDR3 bases: TGTGCCAGCAGCTCGGACAGACCCCGGGCTGGTGAGCAGTTCTTC. This translates into CASSSDRPRAGEQFF.

By share, this clonotype counts as medium-sized. V is TRBV6-1 and J is TRBJ1-1, with D tentatively TRBD1 (5 bases). The V end lost 6 bases, the J end lost 1 base, and 15 bases lay between the germline ends. Germline V gene data show CDR1 as MNHNS and CDR2 as SASEGT. This CDR3 has 15 residues. CDR3: CASRAQGHANTEAFF. The CDR3, as DNA: TGTGCCAGCAGGGCACAAGGACATGCGAACACTGAAGCTTTCTTT.

By share, this clonotype ranks as medium-sized. The rearrangement links TRBV6-4 to TRBJ2-3, with TRBD1 as a possible D gene (7 bases). V shed 4 bases and J shed 0 bases, with 11 bases lying between them. Germline V gene sequence: CDR1 MRHNA, CDR2 SNTAGT. CDR3 length: 15 residues. The CDR3 spells CASSAGGGSTDTQYF. DNA for the CDR3: TGTGCCAGCAGTGCAGGGGGAGGCAGCACAGATACGCAGTATTTT.